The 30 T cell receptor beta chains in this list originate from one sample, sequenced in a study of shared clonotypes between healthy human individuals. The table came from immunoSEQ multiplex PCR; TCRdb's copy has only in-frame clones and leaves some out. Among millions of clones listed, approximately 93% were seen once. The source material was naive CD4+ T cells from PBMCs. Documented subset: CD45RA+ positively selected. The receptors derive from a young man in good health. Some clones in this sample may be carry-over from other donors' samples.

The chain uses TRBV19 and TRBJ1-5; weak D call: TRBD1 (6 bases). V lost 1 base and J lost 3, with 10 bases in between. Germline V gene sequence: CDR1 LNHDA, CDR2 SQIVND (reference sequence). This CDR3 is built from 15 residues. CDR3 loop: CASSIVPGDNQPQHF. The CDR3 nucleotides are TGTGCCAGTAGTATAGTCCCAGGGGACAATCAGCCCCAGCATTTT.

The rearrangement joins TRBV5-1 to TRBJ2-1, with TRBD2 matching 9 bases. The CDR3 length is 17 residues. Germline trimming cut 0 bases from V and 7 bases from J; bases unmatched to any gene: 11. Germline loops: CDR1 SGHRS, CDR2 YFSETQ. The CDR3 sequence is CASSLVRRGREGNEQFF. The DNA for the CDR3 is TGCGCCAGCAGCTTGGTTAGGAGAGGGCGGGAGGGGAATGAGCAGTTCTTC.

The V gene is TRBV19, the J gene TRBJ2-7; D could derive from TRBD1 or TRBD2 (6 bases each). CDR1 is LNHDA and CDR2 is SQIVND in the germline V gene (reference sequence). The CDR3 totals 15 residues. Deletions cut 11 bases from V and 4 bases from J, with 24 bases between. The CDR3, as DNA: TGTGCCTCAACGGAGACTTTCCAAGGGGGGTACGAGCAGTACTTC. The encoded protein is CASTETFQGGYEQYF. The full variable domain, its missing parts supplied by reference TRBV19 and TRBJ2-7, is DGGITQSPKYLFRKEGQNVTLSCEQNLNHDAMYWYRQDPGQGLRLIYYSQIVNDFQKGDIAEGYSVSREKKESFPLTVTSAQKNPTAFYLCASTETFQGGYEQYFGPGTRLTVT.

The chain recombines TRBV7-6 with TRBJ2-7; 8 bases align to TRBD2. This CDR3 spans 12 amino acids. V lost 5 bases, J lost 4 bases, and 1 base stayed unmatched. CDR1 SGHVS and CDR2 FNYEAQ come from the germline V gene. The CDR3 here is CASSGGGYEQYF. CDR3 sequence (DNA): TGTGCCAGCAGCGGCGGGGGGTACGAGCAGTACTTC.

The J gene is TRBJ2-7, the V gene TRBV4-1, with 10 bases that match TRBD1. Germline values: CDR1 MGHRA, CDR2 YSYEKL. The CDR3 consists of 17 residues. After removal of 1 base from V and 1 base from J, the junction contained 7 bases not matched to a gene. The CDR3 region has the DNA TGCGCCAGCAGCCAAGGATTTAGACAGGGGGCTTCCTACGAGCAGTACTTC. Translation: CASSQGFRQGASYEQYF.

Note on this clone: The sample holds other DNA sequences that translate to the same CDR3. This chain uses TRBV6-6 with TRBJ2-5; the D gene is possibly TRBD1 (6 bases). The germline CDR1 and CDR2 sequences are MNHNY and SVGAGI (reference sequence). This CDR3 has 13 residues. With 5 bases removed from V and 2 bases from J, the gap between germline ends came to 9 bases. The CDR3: CASSRTAQETQYF. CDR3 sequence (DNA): TGTGCCAGCAGTAGGACAGCGCAAGAGACCCAGTACTTC.

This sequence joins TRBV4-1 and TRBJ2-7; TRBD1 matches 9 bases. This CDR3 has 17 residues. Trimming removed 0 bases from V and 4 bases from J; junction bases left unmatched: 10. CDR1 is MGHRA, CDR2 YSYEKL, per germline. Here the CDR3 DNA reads TGCGCCAGCAGCCAAGAATTCTGGGGACAGGGACCGTACGAGCAGTACTTC. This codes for CASSQEFWGQGPYEQYF.

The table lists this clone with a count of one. CDR3 sequence: CASSLMSGVGTGELFF. The CDR3 DNA reads TGTGCCAGCAGCTTAATGTCCGGGGTCGGCACCGGGGAGCTGTTTTTT. V and J are TRBV7-9 and TRBJ2-2; tentative D call: TRBD2 (5 bases). Germline assignment: CDR1 SEHNR and CDR2 FQNEAQ (reference sequence). This CDR3 spans 16 amino acids. Trimming shortened V by 2 bases and J by 4 bases, and 14 bases separated the two germline ends.

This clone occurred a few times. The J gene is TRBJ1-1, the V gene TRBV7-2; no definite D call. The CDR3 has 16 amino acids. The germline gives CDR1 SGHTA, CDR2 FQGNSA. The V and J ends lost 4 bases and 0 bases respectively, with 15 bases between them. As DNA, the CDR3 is TGTGCCAGCAGCTCCGGACGGAGAGATCTGAACACTGAAGCTTTCTTT. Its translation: CASSSGRRDLNTEAFF.

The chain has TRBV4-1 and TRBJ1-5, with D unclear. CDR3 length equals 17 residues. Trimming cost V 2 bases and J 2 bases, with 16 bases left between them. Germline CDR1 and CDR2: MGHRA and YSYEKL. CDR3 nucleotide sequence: TGCGCCAGCAGCCAACAACCGTTGGCACGGGGCAATCAGCCCCAGCATTTT. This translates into CASSQQPLARGNQPQHF.

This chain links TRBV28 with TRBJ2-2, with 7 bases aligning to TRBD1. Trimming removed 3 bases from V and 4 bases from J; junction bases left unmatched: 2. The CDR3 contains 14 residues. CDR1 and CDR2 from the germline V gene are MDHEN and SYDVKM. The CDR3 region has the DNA TGTGCCAGCAGTTTCGCAGGGGGCACCGGGGAGCTGTTTTTT. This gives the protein CASSFAGGTGELFF.

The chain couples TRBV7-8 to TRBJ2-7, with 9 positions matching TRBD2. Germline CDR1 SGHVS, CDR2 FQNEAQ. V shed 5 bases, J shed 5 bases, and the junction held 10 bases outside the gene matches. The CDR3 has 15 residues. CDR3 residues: CASSEPSGKGHEQYF. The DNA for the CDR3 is TGTGCCAGCAGCGAACCTAGCGGGAAAGGTCACGAGCAGTACTTC. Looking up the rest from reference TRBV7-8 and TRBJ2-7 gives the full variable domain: GAGVSQSPRYKVAKRGQDVALRCDPISGHVSLFWYQQALGQGPEFLTYFQNEAQLDKSGLPSDRFFAERPEGSVSTLKIQRTQQEDSAVYLCASSEPSGKGHEQYFGPGTRLTVT.

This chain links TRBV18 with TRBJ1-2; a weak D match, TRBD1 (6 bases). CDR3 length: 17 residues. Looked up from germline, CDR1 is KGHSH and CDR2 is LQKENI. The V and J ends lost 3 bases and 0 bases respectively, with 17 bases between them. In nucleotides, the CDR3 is TGTGCCAGCTCACCGATCGGGACAAACCCTACTAACTATGGCTACACCTTC. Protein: CASSPIGTNPTNYGYTF.

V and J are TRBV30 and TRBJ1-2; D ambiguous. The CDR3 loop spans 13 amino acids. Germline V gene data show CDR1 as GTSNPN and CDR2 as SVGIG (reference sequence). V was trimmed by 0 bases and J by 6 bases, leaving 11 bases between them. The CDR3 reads CAWSVSGLDGYTF. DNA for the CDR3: TGTGCCTGGAGTGTTTCGGGCCTTGATGGCTACACCTTC.

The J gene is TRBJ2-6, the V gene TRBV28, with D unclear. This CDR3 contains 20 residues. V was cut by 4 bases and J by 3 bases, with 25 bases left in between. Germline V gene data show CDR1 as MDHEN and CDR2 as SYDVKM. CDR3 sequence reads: CASSSTNIRRPLFGANVLTF. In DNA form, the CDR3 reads TGTGCCAGCAGTTCTACTAATATTCGTCGTCCGCTTTTTGGGGCCAACGTCCTGACTTTC.

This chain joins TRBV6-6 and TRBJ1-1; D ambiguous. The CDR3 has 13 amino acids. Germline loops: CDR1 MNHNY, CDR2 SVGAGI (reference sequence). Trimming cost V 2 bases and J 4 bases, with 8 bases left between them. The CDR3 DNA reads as TGTGCCAGCAGTTACAGGGAGATCACTGAAGCTTTCTTT. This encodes CASSYREITEAFF.

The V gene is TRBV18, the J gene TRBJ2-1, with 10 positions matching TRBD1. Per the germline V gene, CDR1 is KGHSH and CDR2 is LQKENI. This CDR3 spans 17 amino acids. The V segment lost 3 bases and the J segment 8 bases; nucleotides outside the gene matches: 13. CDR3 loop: CASSPRPGTGEEDEQFF. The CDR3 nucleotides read TGTGCCAGCTCACCGCGACCCGGGACAGGGGAAGAGGATGAGCAGTTCTTC.

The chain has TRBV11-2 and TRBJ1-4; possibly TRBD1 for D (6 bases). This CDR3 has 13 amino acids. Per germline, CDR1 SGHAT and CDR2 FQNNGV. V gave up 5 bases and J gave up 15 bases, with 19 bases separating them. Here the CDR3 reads CASSPDPRGEVFF. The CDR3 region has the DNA TGTGCCAGCAGCCCCGATCCGAGGGGGGAGGTGTTTTTT.

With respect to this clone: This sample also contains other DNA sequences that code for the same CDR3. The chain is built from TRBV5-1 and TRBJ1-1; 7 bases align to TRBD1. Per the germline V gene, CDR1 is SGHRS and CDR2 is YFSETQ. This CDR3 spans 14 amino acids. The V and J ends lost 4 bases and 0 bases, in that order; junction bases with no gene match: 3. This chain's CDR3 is CASSKGTVNTEAFF. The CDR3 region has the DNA TGCGCCAGCAGCAAAGGGACAGTGAACACTGAAGCTTTCTTT.

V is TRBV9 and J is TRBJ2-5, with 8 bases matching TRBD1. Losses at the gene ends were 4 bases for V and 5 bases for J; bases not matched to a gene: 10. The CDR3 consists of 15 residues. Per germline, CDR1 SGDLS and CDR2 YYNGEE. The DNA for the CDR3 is TGTGCCAGCAGCAAAGGACAGGGAGGACAGGAGACCCAGTACTTC. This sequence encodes CASSKGQGGQETQYF.

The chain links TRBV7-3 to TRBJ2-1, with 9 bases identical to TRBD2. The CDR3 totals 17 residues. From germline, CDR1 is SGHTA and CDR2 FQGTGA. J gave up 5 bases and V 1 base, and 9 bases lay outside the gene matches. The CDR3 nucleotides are TGTGCCAGCAGCTTAAGCCCTCTGCGGGAGGGCCACAATGAGCAGTTCTTC. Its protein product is CASSLSPLREGHNEQFF.

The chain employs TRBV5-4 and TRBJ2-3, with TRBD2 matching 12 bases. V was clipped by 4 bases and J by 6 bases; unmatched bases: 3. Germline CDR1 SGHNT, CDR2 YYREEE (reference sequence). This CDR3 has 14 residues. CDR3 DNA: TGTGCCAGCAGCCACGGACTAGCGGGGGATACGCAGTATTTT. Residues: CASSHGLAGDTQYF.

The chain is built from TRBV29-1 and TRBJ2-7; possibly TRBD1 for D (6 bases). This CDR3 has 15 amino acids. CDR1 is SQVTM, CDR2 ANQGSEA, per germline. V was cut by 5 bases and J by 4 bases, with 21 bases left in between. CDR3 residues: CSVNFQGRPSYEQYF. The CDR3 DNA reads TGCAGCGTTAATTTTCAGGGGCGCCCCAGTTACGAGCAGTACTTC.

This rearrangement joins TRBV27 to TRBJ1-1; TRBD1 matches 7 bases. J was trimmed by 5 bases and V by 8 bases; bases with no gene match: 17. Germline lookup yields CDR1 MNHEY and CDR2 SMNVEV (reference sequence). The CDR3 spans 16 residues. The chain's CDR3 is CASLAPARQGGTEAFF. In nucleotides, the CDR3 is TGTGCCAGCCTAGCCCCGGCCCGACAGGGCGGGACTGAAGCTTTCTTT.

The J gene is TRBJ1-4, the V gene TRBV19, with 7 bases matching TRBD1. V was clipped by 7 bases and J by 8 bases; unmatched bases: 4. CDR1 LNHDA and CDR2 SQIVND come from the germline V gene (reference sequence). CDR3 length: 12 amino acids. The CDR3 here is CASTGGQEKLFF. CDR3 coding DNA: TGTGCCAGTACAGGGGGTCAGGAAAAACTGTTTTTT. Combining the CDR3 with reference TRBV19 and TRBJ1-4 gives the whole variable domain DGGITQSPKYLFRKEGQNVTLSCEQNLNHDAMYWYRQDPGQGLRLIYYSQIVNDFQKGDIAEGYSVSREKKESFPLTVTSAQKNPTAFYLCASTGGQEKLFFGSGTQLSVL.

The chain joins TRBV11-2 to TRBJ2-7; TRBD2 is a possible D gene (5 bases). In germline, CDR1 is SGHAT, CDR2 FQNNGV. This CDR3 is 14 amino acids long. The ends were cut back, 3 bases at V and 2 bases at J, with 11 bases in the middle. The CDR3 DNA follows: TGTGCCAGCAGCTTTGAGTGGGAGCCCTACGAGCAGTACTTC. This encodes CASSFEWEPYEQYF.

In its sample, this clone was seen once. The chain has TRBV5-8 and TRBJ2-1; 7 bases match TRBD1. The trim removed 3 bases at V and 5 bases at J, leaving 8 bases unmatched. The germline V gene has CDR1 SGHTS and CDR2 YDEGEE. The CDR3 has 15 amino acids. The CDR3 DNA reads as TGTGCCAGCAGCTCTCCCCGACAGGGACACAATGAGCAGTTCTTC. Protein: CASSSPRQGHNEQFF. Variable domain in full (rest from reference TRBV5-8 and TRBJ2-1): EAGVTQSPTHLIKTRGQQATLRCSPISGHTSVYWYQQALGLGLQFLLWYDEGEERNRGNFPPRFSGRQFPNYSSELNVNALELEDSALYLCASSSPRQGHNEQFFGPGTRLTVL.

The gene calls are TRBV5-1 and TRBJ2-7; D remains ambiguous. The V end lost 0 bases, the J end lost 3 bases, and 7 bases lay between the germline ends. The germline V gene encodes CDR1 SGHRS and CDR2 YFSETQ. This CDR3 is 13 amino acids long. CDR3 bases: TGCGCCAGCAGCTTGGGACTCCACTACGAGCAGTACTTC. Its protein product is CASSLGLHYEQYF.

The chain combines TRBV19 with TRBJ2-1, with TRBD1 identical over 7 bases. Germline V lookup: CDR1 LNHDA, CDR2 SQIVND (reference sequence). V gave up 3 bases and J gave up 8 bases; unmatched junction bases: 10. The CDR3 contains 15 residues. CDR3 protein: CASSMTGSLIYEQFF. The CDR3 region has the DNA TGTGCCAGTAGTATGACAGGGAGCTTAATCTATGAGCAGTTCTTC.

The CDR3 nucleotides are TGTGCCAGCAGTTACGCCGGACAGGGCGGGGAGCAGTACTTC. This codes for CASSYAGQGGEQYF. V and J are TRBV6-6 and TRBJ2-7, with 8 positions matching TRBD1. The J segment lost 7 bases and the V segment lost 2 bases, leaving 7 bases of the junction unmatched. CDR1 and CDR2 (germline): MNHNY, SVGAGI (reference sequence). This CDR3 has 14 residues.